In this sample, the clone carrying this T cell receptor beta chain turned up a few times. Its antigen is currently unknown. This specimen comes from a study of blood T cells in healthy people across ages. Whole-study results and caveats: TCR beta diversity, measured per million T cells, fell in a roughly linear way with age.

J was trimmed by 9 bases and V by 3 bases; bases with no gene match: 7. The CDR3 runs to 14 residues. Germline assignment: CDR1 LNHNV and CDR2 YYDKDF (reference sequence). Drawing of peripheral blood yielded 8.5 to 10 milliliters from each donor. Then a second PCR, running roughly 6 to 12 cycles, was carried out with a sample-barcoded 5' primer and a J-beta primer mix. TCRdb used MiXCR to reprocess the 5' RACE reads, holding one entry per CDR3 protein. The repertoire has roughly 680,000 distinct CDR3 sequences, around 21% of them found once; the top ten carry 3% to 4%. The sequence came from a man aged 65 to 79 in good health. The specimen sequenced was blood. The V and J genes are TRBV15 and TRBJ2-1; 8 nucleotides match TRBD1. The CDR3 DNA reads TGTGCCACCAGCAGGATGACAGGGGTCCTTGAGCAGTTCTTC. Its translation: CATSRMTGVLEQFF. Supplemented by reference TRBV15 and TRBJ2-1, the full variable domain reads DAMVIQNPRYQVTQFGKPVTLSCSQTLNHNVMYWYQQKSSQAPKLLFHYYDKDFNNEADTPDNFQSRRPNTSFCFLDIRSPGLGDTAMYLCATSRMTGVLEQFFGPGTRLTVL.